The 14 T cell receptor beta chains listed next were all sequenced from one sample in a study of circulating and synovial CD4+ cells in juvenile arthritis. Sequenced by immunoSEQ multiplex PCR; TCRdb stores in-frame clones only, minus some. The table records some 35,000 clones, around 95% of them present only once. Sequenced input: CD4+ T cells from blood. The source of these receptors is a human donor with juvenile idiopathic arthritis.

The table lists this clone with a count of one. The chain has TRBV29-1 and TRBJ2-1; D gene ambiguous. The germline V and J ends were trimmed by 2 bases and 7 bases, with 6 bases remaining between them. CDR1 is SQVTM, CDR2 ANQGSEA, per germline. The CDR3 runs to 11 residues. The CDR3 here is CSVESLNEQFF. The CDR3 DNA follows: TGCAGCGTTGAATCCCTTAATGAGCAGTTCTTC.

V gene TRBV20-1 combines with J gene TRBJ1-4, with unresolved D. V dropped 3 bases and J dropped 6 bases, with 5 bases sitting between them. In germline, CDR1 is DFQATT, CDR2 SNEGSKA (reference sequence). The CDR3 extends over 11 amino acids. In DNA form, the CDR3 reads TGCAGTGCTAGTCGGGATGAAAAACTGTTTTTT. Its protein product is CSASRDEKLFF.

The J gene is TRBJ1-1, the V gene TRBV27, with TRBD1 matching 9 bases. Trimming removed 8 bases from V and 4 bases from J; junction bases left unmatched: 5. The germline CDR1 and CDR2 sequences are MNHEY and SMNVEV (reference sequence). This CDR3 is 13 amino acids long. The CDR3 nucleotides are TGTGCCAGCTGGACAGGGGTGAGCACTGAAGCTTTCTTT. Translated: CASWTGVSTEAFF.

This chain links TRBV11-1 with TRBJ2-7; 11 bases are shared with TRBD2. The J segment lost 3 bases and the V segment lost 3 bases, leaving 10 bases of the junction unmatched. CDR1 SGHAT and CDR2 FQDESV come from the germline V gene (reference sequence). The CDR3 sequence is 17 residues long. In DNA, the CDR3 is TGTGCCAGCAGCTTTCTAGCGGGGGGCTCGCGACGCTACGAGCAGTACTTC. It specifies CASSFLAGGSRRYEQYF. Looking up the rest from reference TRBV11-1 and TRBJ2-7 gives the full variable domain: EAEVAQSPRYKITEKSQAVAFWCDPISGHATLYWYRQILGQGPELLVQFQDESVVDDSQLPKDRFSAERLKGVDSTLKIQPAELGDSAMYLCASSFLAGGSRRYEQYFGPGTRLTVT.

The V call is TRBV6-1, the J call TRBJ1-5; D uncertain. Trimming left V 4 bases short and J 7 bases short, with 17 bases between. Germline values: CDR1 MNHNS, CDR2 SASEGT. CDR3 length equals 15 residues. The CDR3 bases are TGTGCCAGCAGTGTTAGTACAGTTCGCATCCAGCCCCAGCATTTT. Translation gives CASSVSTVRIQPQHF.

The CDR3 sequence: CASSQGGSWGYTF. The DNA for the CDR3 is TGTGCCAGCAGTCAAGGCGGGAGTTGGGGCTACACCTTC. This chain joins TRBV11-2 and TRBJ1-2; D gene uncertain. Trimming cost V 6 bases and J 8 bases, with 16 bases left between them. The CDR3 is 13 residues long. The germline gives CDR1 SGHAT, CDR2 FQNNGV.

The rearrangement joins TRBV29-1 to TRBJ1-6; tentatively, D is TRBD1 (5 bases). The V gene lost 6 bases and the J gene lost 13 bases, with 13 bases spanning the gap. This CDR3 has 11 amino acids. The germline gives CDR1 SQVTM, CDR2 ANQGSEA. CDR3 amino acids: CSVGDFFPLHF. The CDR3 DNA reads TGCAGCGTGGGGGACTTTTTCCCCCTCCACTTT.

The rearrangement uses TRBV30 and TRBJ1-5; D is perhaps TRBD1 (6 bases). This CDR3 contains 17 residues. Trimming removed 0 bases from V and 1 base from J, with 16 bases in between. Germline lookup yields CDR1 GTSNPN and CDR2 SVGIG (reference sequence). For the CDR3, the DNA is TGTGCCTGGAGTGTGGAACAGGGCCGTGGGAGCAATCAGCCCCAGCATTTT. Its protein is CAWSVEQGRGSNQPQHF.

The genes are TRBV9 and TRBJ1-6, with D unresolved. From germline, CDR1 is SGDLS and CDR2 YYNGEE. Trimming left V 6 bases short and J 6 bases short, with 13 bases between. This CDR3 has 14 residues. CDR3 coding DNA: TGTGCCAGCAAAGCACAGTTGGGTAATTCACCCCTCCACTTT. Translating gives CASKAQLGNSPLHF.

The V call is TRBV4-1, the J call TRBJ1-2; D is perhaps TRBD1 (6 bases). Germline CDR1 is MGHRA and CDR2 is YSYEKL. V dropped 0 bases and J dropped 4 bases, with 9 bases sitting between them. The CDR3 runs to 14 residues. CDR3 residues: CASSQETGPYGYTF. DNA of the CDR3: TGCGCCAGCAGCCAAGAAACAGGGCCCTATGGCTACACCTTC.

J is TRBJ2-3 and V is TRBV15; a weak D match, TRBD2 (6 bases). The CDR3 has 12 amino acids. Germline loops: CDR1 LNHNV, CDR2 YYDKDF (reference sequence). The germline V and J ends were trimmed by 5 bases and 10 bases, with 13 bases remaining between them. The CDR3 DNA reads TGTGCCACCAGCTCGACGCGGGGCGCGCAGTATTTT. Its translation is CATSSTRGAQYF.

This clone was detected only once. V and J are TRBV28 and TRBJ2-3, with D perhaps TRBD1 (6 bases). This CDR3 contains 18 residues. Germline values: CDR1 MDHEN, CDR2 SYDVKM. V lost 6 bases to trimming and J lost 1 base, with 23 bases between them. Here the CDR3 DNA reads TGTGCCAGCAGCCAAACCCCCCTGGACAGCCTACGCACAGATACGCAGTATTTT. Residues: CASSQTPLDSLRTDTQYF.

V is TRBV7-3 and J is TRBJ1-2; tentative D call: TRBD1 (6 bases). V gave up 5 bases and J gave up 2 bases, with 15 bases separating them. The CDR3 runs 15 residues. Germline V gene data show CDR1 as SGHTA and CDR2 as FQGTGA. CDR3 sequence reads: CASSAAGGGNYGYTF. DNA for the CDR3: TGTGCCAGCAGCGCGGCGGGGGGGGGCAACTATGGCTACACCTTC.

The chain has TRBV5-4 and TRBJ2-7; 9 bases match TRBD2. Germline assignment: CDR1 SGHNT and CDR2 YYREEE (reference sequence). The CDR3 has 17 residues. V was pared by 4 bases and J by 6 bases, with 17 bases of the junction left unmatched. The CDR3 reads CASSPTIRSGRSPEQYF. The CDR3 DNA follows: TGTGCCAGCAGCCCAACAATACGTAGCGGGAGATCCCCCGAGCAGTACTTC. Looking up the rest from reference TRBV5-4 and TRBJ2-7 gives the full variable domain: ETGVTQSPTHLIKTRGQQVTLRCSSQSGHNTVSWYQQALGQGPQFIFQYYREEENGRGNFPPRFSGLQFPNYSSELNVNALELDDSALYLCASSPTIRSGRSPEQYFGPGTRLTVT.